Listed here are 5 T cell receptor beta chains from one sample, sequenced in a study of blood T cells in healthy people across ages. For the second PCR, which ran for 7 to 11 cycles, a sample-barcoded 5' primer and a J-beta primer mix were used. Each CDR3 protein is one row after TCRdb ran MiXCR on the 5' RACE reads. The repertoire holds fewer than 2,000,000 distinct CDR3 sequences, with around 36% as singletons. The sample was blood. These receptors were obtained from a woman aged 25 to 45 in good health.

As for this clonotype: With a much larger clone just one base away, this may be a read error. The chain carries TRBV20-1 and TRBJ1-1; TRBD1 might be the D (5 bases). The CDR3 is made up of 14 amino acids. V gave up 5 bases and J gave up 4 bases, with 17 bases separating them. Per germline, CDR1 DFQATT and CDR2 SNEGSKA (reference sequence). CDR3 in amino acids: CSAGDGASGTEAFF. The CDR3 DNA sequence: TGCAGTGCTGGGGACGGGGCATCAGGCACTGAAGCTTTCTTT.

Remarks on this clonotype: A much more abundant neighbour one base away suggests this may be a read error. The gene calls are TRBV12-5 and TRBJ1-1, with unresolved D. CDR3 length: 15 amino acids. Germline CDR1 is LGHNT and CDR2 is FRNRAP. The CDR3 loop reads CASGLGVSGNTQAFF. CDR3 sequence (DNA): TGTGCTAGTGGTTTGGGAGTAAGCGGGAACACTCAAGCTTTCTTT.

The chain employs TRBV27 and TRBJ2-5; no definite D call. There are 11 residues in the CDR3. Trimming took off 4 bases at V and 13 bases at J, with 13 bases between the two ends. CDR1 and CDR2 from the germline V gene are MNHEY and SMNVEV (reference sequence). CDR3 in amino acids: CASSSHAVMYF. CDR3 nucleotide sequence: TGTGCCAGCAGTTCTCACGCGGTGATGTACTTC.

This clonotype was seen more than once but under ten times. The chain links TRBV20-1 to TRBJ1-1; D is unresolved. From germline, CDR1 is DFQATT and CDR2 SNEGSKA (reference sequence). Trimming took off 0 bases at V and 0 bases at J, with 8 bases between the two ends. This CDR3 is 14 amino acids long. This CDR3 is CSARDRTLNTEAFF. CDR3 DNA sequence: TGCAGTGCTAGAGATCGGACCCTGAACACTGAAGCTTTCTTT.

The rearrangement joins TRBV5-1 to TRBJ2-7; D may be TRBD1 (7 bases). The CDR3 has 15 amino acids. Germline CDR1 SGHRS, CDR2 YFSETQ. Trimming removed 3 bases from V and 7 bases from J, with 20 bases in between. The CDR3 region has the DNA TGCGCCAGCAGCTCTGGAGGGACAGATTACAATGAGCAGTACTTC. It encodes CASSSGGTDYNEQYF.